The T cell receptor (beta chain) described here comes from a study of T cell responses to AZD1222 COVID-19 vaccine. Overall study findings and caveats: Repertoire samples came only from after the peak T cell response. White British people made up most donors, females outnumbered males, and clonal diversity was possibly underestimated. Only five or six people who got AZD1222 tested seropositive at baseline.

As for this clone: Its matching antigen is unknown.

Deletions cut 7 bases from V and 2 bases from J, with 12 bases between. CDR3 length equals 14 residues. CDR1 LNHDA and CDR2 SQIVND come from the germline V gene (reference sequence). Clones were sequenced by immunoSEQ multiplex PCR, and TCRdb holds only the in-frame ones, with some missing. Of under 95,000 clones listed, around nine tenths were seen once; the top ten hold 11%. The J gene is TRBJ1-3, the V gene TRBV19; weak D call: TRBD1 (5 bases). Here the sequenced sample was peripheral blood, taken 28 days after the second AZD1222 dose. The sequence was collected from an adult who received the AZD1222 COVID-19 vaccine. Here the CDR3 reads CASNRGEPGNTIYF. The CDR3 nucleotides are TGTGCCAGTAATAGGGGAGAACCTGGAAACACCATATATTTT.